This TCR beta chain was documented in a study of T-cell memory formation after mild COVID-19. Study-wide background: TCR clusters mostly belonged to single donors.

A single record per CDR3 protein comes from TCRdb applying MiXCR to the 5' RACE reads. Of 90,000 to 130,000 distinct CDR3 sequences listed, over 15% were seen once; the top ten hold approximately 5%. The CDR3 is made up of 14 amino acids. Germline lookup yields CDR1 KGHSH and CDR2 LQKENI. V shed 1 base, J shed 3 bases, and the junction held 3 bases outside the gene matches. Study-wide findings and caveats: Pre-infection memory showed some responding clones, and this suggested that cross-reactive memory joined.

This clonotype occurred a few times. Its antigen is currently unknown. The chain is built from TRBV18 and TRBJ2-7, with 7 bases fitting TRBD2. This sequence originates from a man between 18 and 29 years old who had mild COVID-19 (a few samples of this study predate the infection). Cell type and time point are not known. Input material: PBMCs or a T cell subset sorted from them (not recorded which). CDR3 DNA sequence: TGTGCCAGCTCACCACGGGGGGGGAACTACGAGCAGTACTTC. Residues: CASSPRGGNYEQYF.